This section outlines one T cell receptor beta chain sequence together with its context. The data belong to a study of blood T cell repertoires in COVID-19. Overall study: COVID-19 samples collected from the United States, Italy and Spain covered acute and convalescent phases. T cells, B-cell-depleted T cells, or PBMCs provided the cDNA or gDNA that served as material.

Clones were read by immunoSEQ multiplex PCR, and TCRdb kept only the in-frame ones, dropping some. The table has tens of thousands of clones, 65% to 90% seen once. Germline CDR1 and CDR2: SGHAT and FQNNGV. V lost 1 base and J lost 0, with 7 bases in between. There are 15 residues in the CDR3. The V gene is TRBV11-2, the J gene TRBJ1-3, with D unclear. The receptor was derived from a man between 60 and 75 years old with acute or convalescent COVID-19. The sequencing sample was made of peripheral blood. In DNA, the CDR3 is TGTGCCAGCAGCTTAGTAGCCTTCTCTGGAAACACCATATATTTT. It specifies CASSLVAFSGNTIYF.